This T cell receptor (beta chain) was recorded in a study of blood T cell repertoires in COVID-19. Background on the study: Specimens from acute and convalescent COVID-19 originated in the United States, Italy and Spain. In each case, the material was cDNA or gDNA derived from T cells, B-cell-depleted T cells, or PBMCs.

This clone was observed a handful of times. Authors' processing steps: The authors estimated nucleated cell counts from reference gene primer amplification. Clones were sequenced by immunoSEQ multiplex PCR, and TCRdb holds only the in-frame ones, with some missing. V and J calls and clone size are as listed in that table; D and trimming were resolved from the DNA. The sample has some 250,000 clones; over 70% are singletons. Trimming removed 8 bases at V and 2 bases at J, with 12 bases between. The CDR3 covers 14 residues. Germline V gene data show CDR1 as SNHLY and CDR2 as FYNNEI. The source of this sequence is an elderly woman with acute or convalescent COVID-19. The specimen was peripheral blood. The rearrangement links TRBV2 to TRBJ2-2, with a tentative D call TRBD2 (6 bases). CDR3 DNA sequence: TGTGCCAGCTCGGAGACTAGAAACACCGGGGAGCTGTTTTTT. Its protein product is CASSETRNTGELFF. Filled out from reference TRBV2 and TRBJ2-2, the complete variable domain reads EPEVTQTPSHQVTQMGQEVILRCVPISNHLYFYWYRQILGQKVEFLVSFYNNEISEKSEIFDDQFSVERPDGSNFTLKIRSTKLEDSAMYFCASSETRNTGELFFGEGSRLTVL.